The 24 T cell receptor beta chains below come from one sample, sequenced in a study of CD8 T cells in Susac syndrome. RNA was extracted with the RNeasy kit, and a quantity of roughly 0.45 to 1 ug was reverse transcribed using random hexamers. One entry per CDR3 protein, called by TCRdb with MiXCR from the immunoSEQ multiplex PCR reads. The sample shows 150,000 to 180,000 distinct CDR3 sequences, just under 95% of them seen only once. What was sequenced was CD8+ T cells from PBMCs. The receptor set was obtained from a human donor with multiple sclerosis.

The V gene is TRBV29-1, the J gene TRBJ2-7, with 7 bases lining up with TRBD2. Germline V gene lookup returns CDR1 SQVTM and CDR2 ANQGSEA. V was pared by 4 bases and J by 0 bases, with 3 bases of the junction left unmatched. The CDR3 extends over 13 amino acids. The CDR3 DNA sequence: TGCAGCGTTGTGGGAGGGATCTCCTACGAGCAGTACTTC. Its protein is CSVVGGISYEQYF.

The chain couples TRBV27 to TRBJ1-1; D is uncertain. Per germline, CDR1 MNHEY and CDR2 SMNVEV (reference sequence). CDR3 length equals 14 residues. V lost 6 bases, J lost 2 bases, and 13 bases lay in between. CDR3 sequence reads: CASRSPGPNTEAFF. CDR3 nucleotides: TGTGCCAGCAGATCCCCGGGCCCAAACACTGAAGCTTTCTTT.

V usage is TRBV12-3 or TRBV12-4 and J usage is TRBJ1-1; TRBD1 agrees at 7 bases. V shed 6 bases, J shed 5 bases, and the junction held 6 bases outside the gene matches. This CDR3 is built from 13 residues. The DNA of the CDR3 is TGTGCCAGCAGAGGGGGCGGGTATACTGAAGCTTTCTTT. Its protein product is CASRGGGYTEAFF.

The chain has TRBV20-1 and TRBJ1-4; 9 bases line up with TRBD1. The CDR3 has 15 amino acids. With V trimmed by 0 bases and J by 7 bases, 6 bases remained unmatched. The germline gives CDR1 DFQATT, CDR2 SNEGSKA (reference sequence). CDR3 loop: CSARDEGTGREKLFF. The CDR3 DNA reads TGCAGTGCTAGAGATGAGGGGACAGGGCGTGAAAAACTGTTTTTT.

This chain links TRBV5-6 with TRBJ2-1; D perhaps matches TRBD1 (6 bases). Trimming removed 2 bases at V and 6 bases at J, with 12 bases between. Germline V CDR1 and CDR2: SGHDT, YYEEEE. This CDR3 has 14 amino acids. The CDR3 reads CASSLGGDFNEQFF. CDR3 bases: TGTGCCAGCAGCTTAGGGGGAGACTTCAATGAGCAGTTCTTC.

This clonotype was observed once. The rearrangement uses TRBV5-1 and TRBJ2-3, with D possibly called TRBD1 or TRBD2 (5 bases each). CDR1 is SGHRS, CDR2 YFSETQ, per germline. Trimming removed 4 bases at V and 4 bases at J, with 22 bases between. The CDR3 runs to 17 residues. In DNA, the CDR3 is TGCGCCAGCAGCACCCCCGGGGTGGGGCCGAGCGCAGATACGCAGTATTTT. It specifies CASSTPGVGPSADTQYF.

V and J are TRBV2 and TRBJ1-6, with 8 bases lining up with TRBD1. Germline assignment: CDR1 SNHLY and CDR2 FYNNEI. CDR3 length: 16 residues. J was trimmed by 7 bases and V by 5 bases; bases with no gene match: 10. The CDR3 is CASSPRTGRNNSPLHF. Here the CDR3 DNA reads TGTGCCAGCAGTCCTCGGACAGGGAGAAACAATTCACCCCTCCACTTT.

The chain uses TRBV27 and TRBJ2-7; D may be TRBD1 or TRBD2 (5 bases each). The CDR3 contains 14 residues. Germline assignment: CDR1 MNHEY and CDR2 SMNVEV (reference sequence). Trimming removed 5 bases from V and 4 bases from J, with 15 bases in between. DNA for the CDR3: TGTGCCAGCAGTCCCTGGGGGACGGCTTACGAGCAGTACTTC. It codes for CASSPWGTAYEQYF.

The rearrangement joins TRBV5-6 to TRBJ1-5; D is uncertain. The CDR3 is 13 amino acids. From germline, CDR1 is SGHDT and CDR2 YYEEEE. V dropped 0 bases and J dropped 7 bases, with 8 bases sitting between them. This CDR3 reads CASSLGLRQPQHF. CDR3 DNA: TGTGCCAGCAGCTTGGGGTTGCGGCAGCCCCAGCATTTT.

CDR3: CASSDFAAPSYSNQPQHF. The CDR3, as DNA: TGTGCCAGCAGTGATTTCGCAGCACCGAGCTATAGCAATCAGCCCCAGCATTTT. The chain joins TRBV2 to TRBJ1-5; D is ambiguous. V was clipped by 3 bases and J by 0 bases, with 18 bases between them. The CDR3 runs 18 residues. CDR1 SNHLY and CDR2 FYNNEI come from the germline V gene.

V is TRBV12-3 or TRBV12-4 and J is TRBJ2-1, with TRBD1 matching over 8 bases. With V trimmed by 7 bases and J by 5 bases, 13 bases remained unmatched. The CDR3 is 16 residues long. In nucleotides, the CDR3 is TGTGCCAGCACCGGAGAGGGGACAGGATACAACAATGAGCAGTTCTTC. It is translated as CASTGEGTGYNNEQFF.

On this clonotype itself: The junction differs from germline at one of its ends, possibly a read error. This chain links TRBV6-5 with TRBJ2-6; D gene ambiguous. There are 15 residues in the CDR3. CDR1 is MNHEY, CDR2 SVGAGI, per germline. As DNA, the CDR3 is TGTGCCAGCAGTGACTCAGCCTCTGGGGCCAACGTCCTGACTTTC. Protein sequence: CASSDSASGANVLTF.

The V call is TRBV7-9, the J call TRBJ2-5, with D possibly TRBD1 on 6 matching bases. V shed 5 bases and J shed 6 bases, with 16 bases lying between them. Germline CDR1 and CDR2: SEHNR and FQNEAQ (reference sequence). This CDR3 comprises 14 residues. CDR3 loop: CASSPGTNGKTQYF. In DNA form, the CDR3 reads TGTGCCAGCAGCCCCGGGACAAACGGCAAGACCCAGTACTTC.

This clonotype was recorded a few times. The V gene is TRBV6-6, the J gene TRBJ1-2, with TRBD1 identical over 9 bases. V was clipped by 4 bases and J by 5 bases; unmatched bases: 2. The germline CDR1 and CDR2 sequences are MNHNY and SVGAGI (reference sequence). The CDR3 covers 13 residues. The CDR3 region is CASSSGQGYGYTF. CDR3 DNA: TGTGCCAGCAGTTCTGGACAGGGGTATGGCTACACCTTC.

The chain couples TRBV20-1 to TRBJ1-2; D remains ambiguous. The CDR3 has 16 residues. CDR1 and CDR2 (germline): DFQATT, SNEGSKA (reference sequence). Trimming removed 1 base at V and 3 bases at J, with 18 bases between. In DNA form, the CDR3 reads TGCAGTGCTAGAGTAACAGAGACCGGAGCCTACTATGGCTACACCTTC. It specifies CSARVTETGAYYGYTF.

The chain combines TRBV28 with TRBJ2-3; D not resolved. The germline CDR1 and CDR2 sequences are MDHEN and SYDVKM. The germline V and J ends were trimmed by 3 bases and 2 bases, with 12 bases remaining between them. This CDR3 comprises 15 residues. The CDR3 DNA reads as TGTGCCAGCAGTTTTGGGCGGAGAATCACAGATACGCAGTATTTT. Amino acid sequence: CASSFGRRITDTQYF.

The chain is built from TRBV6-6 and TRBJ2-7, with a weak D call TRBD1 (5 bases). Per the germline V gene, CDR1 is MNHNY and CDR2 is SVGAGI (reference sequence). The CDR3 totals 12 residues. V lost 8 bases, J lost 0 bases, and 8 bases lay in between. The CDR3 region has the DNA TGTGCCAGCGGACAAAGCTCCTACGAGCAGTACTTC. Translating it yields CASGQSSYEQYF.

This rearrangement joins TRBV7-9 to TRBJ1-1; D possibly corresponds to TRBD1 (6 bases). The germline V gene has CDR1 SEHNR and CDR2 FQNEAQ (reference sequence). The CDR3 spans 15 residues. Trimming pared 0 bases from V and 0 bases from J, leaving 8 bases between. Here the CDR3 DNA reads TGTGCCAGCAGCTTAGCAACAGGGATGAACACTGAAGCTTTCTTT. This translates into CASSLATGMNTEAFF.

V is TRBV4-3 and J is TRBJ2-5; a weak D match, TRBD1 (5 bases). The length of the CDR3 is 15 residues. Germline V CDR1 and CDR2: LGHNA, YSLEER. The V end lost 3 bases, the J end lost 2 bases, and 13 bases lay between the germline ends. The CDR3 nucleotides read TGCGCCAGCAGCCACGAACGGACAAGGCAAGAGACCCAGTACTTC. Amino acids: CASSHERTRQETQYF.

This clonotype was picked up one time. This sequence joins TRBV9 and TRBJ2-3; 7 bases agree with TRBD2. The CDR3 covers 15 residues. Per the germline V gene, CDR1 is SGDLS and CDR2 is YYNGEE. V lost 4 bases and J lost 1; bases outside the gene matches: 6. The CDR3 nucleotides are TGTGCCAGCAGCCCACGGGGGGTTCGCACAGATACGCAGTATTTT. Translating it yields CASSPRGVRTDTQYF.

The genes are TRBV15 and TRBJ2-3; TRBD2 is a possible D gene (6 bases). Trimming took off 9 bases at V and 0 bases at J, with 19 bases between the two ends. The CDR3 loop spans 16 amino acids. Germline V gene data show CDR1 as LNHNV and CDR2 as YYDKDF (reference sequence). The CDR3 sequence: CATKTRWGTSTDTQYF. In DNA, the CDR3 is TGTGCCACTAAGACTAGATGGGGTACTAGCACAGATACGCAGTATTTT.

The rearrangement joins TRBV4-3 to TRBJ2-3; D possibly corresponds to TRBD2 (6 bases). V lost 5 bases, J lost 2 bases, and 8 bases lay in between. The germline V gene has CDR1 LGHNA and CDR2 YSLEER. The CDR3 spans 13 residues. The CDR3 loop reads CASSKRATDTQYF. CDR3 DNA: TGCGCCAGCAGCAAGCGGGCCACAGATACGCAGTATTTT.

J is TRBJ2-3 and V is TRBV6-5; D gene unclear. Trimming removed 8 bases at V and 4 bases at J, with 13 bases between. Germline values: CDR1 MNHEY, CDR2 SVGAGI. The CDR3 covers 13 residues. The CDR3 bases are TGTGCCAGCGCCACCTCGGGTGCAGATACGCAGTATTTT. This sequence encodes CASATSGADTQYF.

This rearrangement joins TRBV12-3 or TRBV12-4 to TRBJ1-2; 7 bases map to TRBD1. Trimming removed 4 bases from V and 7 bases from J; junction bases left unmatched: 6. This CDR3 contains 13 residues. CDR3 residues: CASSSLKGAGYTF. The CDR3 region has the DNA TGTGCCAGCAGTTCGCTAAAGGGGGCTGGCTACACCTTC.